These 27 T cell receptor beta chains were all obtained from the same sample, sequenced in a study of blood T cell repertoires in COVID-19. Profiling relied on immunoSEQ multiplex PCR, and the TCRdb table lists in-frame clones only, not all of them. The sample includes roughly 250,000 clones, approximately 79% seen only once; the top ten take roughly 4.6%. The source material was peripheral blood. The receptors were gathered from a woman of 80 years or more with active or convalescent COVID-19.

Notes on this clone: Other nucleotide sequences in the sample specify the same CDR3. V and J are TRBV28 and TRBJ1-5; TRBD1 matches at 7 bases. J lost 2 bases, V lost 3 bases, and 4 bases had no gene match. The CDR3 is 15 amino acids. Germline CDR1 reads MDHEN; CDR2 reads SYDVKM. CDR3 sequence reads: CASSLAGGGNQPQHF. The CDR3 region has the DNA TGTGCCAGCAGTTTGGCAGGGGGTGGCAATCAGCCCCAGCATTTT.

V gene TRBV6-5 combines with J gene TRBJ1-5; D is unresolved. This CDR3 spans 13 amino acids. Germline V CDR1 and CDR2: MNHEY, SVGAGI. V gave up 6 bases and J gave up 7 bases, with 13 bases separating them. For the CDR3, the DNA is TGTGCCAGCAGAGAGGAGGGCCGCCAGCCCCAGCATTTT. It codes for CASREEGRQPQHF.

The chain uses TRBV7-2 and TRBJ2-1; 9 bases fit TRBD2. With 1 base clipped from V and 12 bases from J, the junction kept 10 bases outside the gene matches. CDR1 SGHTA and CDR2 FQGNSA come from the germline V gene. This CDR3 has 15 residues. The CDR3 sequence: CASSLDRLAGSLQFF. In DNA form, the CDR3 reads TGTGCCAGCAGCTTAGACCGCCTAGCGGGGTCTTTGCAGTTCTTC.

The chain uses TRBV6-5 and TRBJ1-5, with D perhaps TRBD1 (5 bases). Trimming shortened V by 4 bases and J by 5 bases, and 9 bases separated the two germline ends. Germline V gene data show CDR1 as MNHEY and CDR2 as SVGAGI. This CDR3 has 13 residues. CDR3 protein: CASSSDSYQPQHF. In DNA form, the CDR3 reads TGTGCCAGCAGTTCCGACAGTTATCAGCCCCAGCATTTT.

V is TRBV28 and J is TRBJ2-2, with no clear D. The V gene's germline CDR1 is MDHEN and CDR2 SYDVKM. Trimming left V 3 bases short and J 9 bases short, with 5 bases between. This CDR3 is built from 11 residues. DNA of the CDR3: TGTGCCAGCAGTTTTACTTGGGAGCTGTTTTTT. Its protein is CASSFTWELFF. Full variable domain (remainder filled in from reference TRBV28 and TRBJ2-2): DVKVTQSSRYLVKRTGEKVFLECVQDMDHENMFWYRQDPGLGLRLIYFSYDVKMKEKGDIPEGYSVSREKKERFSLILESASTNQTSMYLCASSFTWELFFGEGSRLTVL.

The chain couples TRBV5-6 to TRBJ1-3, with D unresolved. This CDR3 spans 14 amino acids. Germline loops: CDR1 SGHDT, CDR2 YYEEEE. The V and J ends lost 0 bases and 2 bases respectively, with 6 bases between them. The CDR3 DNA reads TGTGCCAGCAGCTTGGATCAGACTGGAAACACCATATATTTT. Translation: CASSLDQTGNTIYF. The variable domain in full, completed from reference TRBV5-6 and TRBJ1-3, reads DAGVTQSPTHLIKTRGQQVTLRCSPKSGHDTVSWYQQALGQGPQFIFQYYEEEERQRGNFPDRFSGHQFPNYSSELNVNALLLGDSALYLCASSLDQTGNTIYFGEGSWLTVV.

In its sample, this clone was seen a few times. V is TRBV29-1 and J is TRBJ1-3, with D maybe TRBD1 (6 bases). V shed 3 bases and J shed 3 bases, with 9 bases lying between them. The CDR3 runs 13 residues. Germline CDR1 is SQVTM and CDR2 is ANQGSEA. DNA of the CDR3: TGCAGCGTTGATTCAGGGGTTGGAAACACCATATATTTT. Residues: CSVDSGVGNTIYF.

The chain links TRBV5-1 to TRBJ2-1, with D tentatively TRBD2 (6 bases). Trimming removed 7 bases from V and 5 bases from J, with 19 bases in between. The CDR3 runs to 15 residues. CDR1 is SGHRS and CDR2 is YFSETQ in the germline V gene. CDR3 DNA: TGCGCCAGCTTCGCGGGGCCGTTGAACGACAATGAGCAGTTCTTC. Its protein is CASFAGPLNDNEQFF.

The chain joins TRBV2 to TRBJ2-7, with 9 bases fitting TRBD1. This CDR3 is 17 amino acids long. Germline V lookup: CDR1 SNHLY, CDR2 FYNNEI. The V segment lost 0 bases and the J segment 5 bases; nucleotides outside the gene matches: 11. The CDR3 DNA reads as TGTGCCAGCAGTGAAGCGCTTCGGGGACAGGGTAGAGACGAGCAGTACTTC. Protein: CASSEALRGQGRDEQYF. Filled out from reference TRBV2 and TRBJ2-7, the complete variable domain reads EPEVTQTPSHQVTQMGQEVILRCVPISNHLYFYWYRQILGQKVEFLVSFYNNEISEKSEIFDDQFSVERPDGSNFTLKIRSTKLEDSAMYFCASSEALRGQGRDEQYFGPGTRLTVT.

This clone occurred a few times. This CDR3 is also generated by other DNA sequences in the sample. The chain couples TRBV9 to TRBJ2-1; TRBD2 matches 9 bases. The junction had 4 bases not matched to a gene; V was cut back by 2 bases and J by 1 base. Germline assignment: CDR1 SGDLS and CDR2 YYNGEE. The CDR3 has 16 amino acids. The CDR3 spells CASSVSGSSSYNEQFF. CDR3 coding DNA: TGTGCCAGCAGCGTTAGCGGGAGCTCATCCTACAATGAGCAGTTCTTC.

This rearrangement joins TRBV19 to TRBJ1-4; D call uncertain. Germline V gene lookup returns CDR1 LNHDA and CDR2 SQIVND (reference sequence). V dropped 4 bases and J dropped 1 base, with 7 bases sitting between them. CDR3 size: 14 residues. CDR3: CASSTHRTNEKLFF. CDR3 nucleotide sequence: TGTGCCAGTAGTACACACAGAACTAATGAAAAACTGTTTTTT.

This sequence joins TRBV10-1 and TRBJ2-2; 11 bases match TRBD2. The CDR3 covers 17 residues. Germline CDR1 WNHNN, CDR2 SYGVQD (reference sequence). Trimming took 3 bases from V and 1 from J; bases not matched to a gene: 4. The CDR3 loop reads CASSDFGLAGNTGELFF. In DNA, the CDR3 is TGCGCCAGCAGTGACTTCGGACTAGCGGGGAACACCGGGGAGCTGTTTTTT.

The V call is TRBV6-2 or TRBV6-3, the J call TRBJ2-3; maybe TRBD2 (7 bases). Germline CDR1 and CDR2: MNHEY and SVGEGT. The CDR3 is made up of 16 amino acids. V lost 2 bases and J lost 2, with 14 bases in between. CDR3 sequence (DNA): TGTGCCAGCAGTTACGGGGCGGGGGCTACCACAGATACGCAGTATTTT. Amino acid sequence: CASSYGAGATTDTQYF.

J is TRBJ2-6 and V is TRBV5-1; TRBD1 agrees at 8 bases. CDR3 length: 16 residues. The germline V gene encodes CDR1 SGHRS and CDR2 YFSETQ. V lost 9 bases and J lost 4; bases outside the gene matches: 12. CDR3 coding DNA: TGCGCCACATCGGACAGGGTAGTGAGAGGGGCCAACGTCCTGACTTTC. This encodes CATSDRVVRGANVLTF.

This chain's CDR3 is CASNPVWSRWPQHF. DNA for the CDR3: TGTGCCAGCAATCCTGTCTGGAGCCGGTGGCCCCAGCATTTT. The rearrangement joins TRBV21-1 to TRBJ1-5. TRBV21-1 is reported as a pseudogene. This CDR3 has 14 residues.

This clone was detected only once. The rearrangement uses TRBV5-1 and TRBJ2-2; D not certain. Trimming cost V 2 bases and J 1 base, with 9 bases left between them. The CDR3 contains 15 residues. Germline CDR1 is SGHRS and CDR2 is YFSETQ. The CDR3 sequence: CASSLDKLNTGELFF. DNA for the CDR3: TGCGCCAGCAGCTTAGACAAGTTGAACACCGGGGAGCTGTTTTTT.

The J gene is TRBJ1-1, the V gene TRBV5-1, with D maybe TRBD1 (6 bases). V was shortened by 2 bases and J by 0 bases, with 8 bases between the two germline ends. This CDR3 contains 14 residues. The germline V gene encodes CDR1 SGHRS and CDR2 YFSETQ. In DNA form, the CDR3 reads TGCGCCAGCAGCTTAGGGGGAATGAACACTGAAGCTTTCTTT. Protein sequence: CASSLGGMNTEAFF.

The J gene is TRBJ2-1, the V gene TRBV5-6; 13 bases fit TRBD2. Germline lookup yields CDR1 SGHDT and CDR2 YYEEEE. This CDR3 region has 17 residues. J lost 8 bases, V lost 5 bases, and 13 bases had no gene match. DNA for the CDR3: TGTGCCAGCAGATCTGGACTAGCGGGAGCTGATAGCGATGAGCAGTTCTTC. Amino acid sequence: CASRSGLAGADSDEQFF.

V usage is TRBV5-1 and J usage is TRBJ1-2, with TRBD1 matching 7 bases. In germline, CDR1 is SGHRS, CDR2 YFSETQ. J was trimmed by 4 bases and V by 9 bases; bases with no gene match: 9. CDR3 size: 13 residues. The chain's CDR3 is CATGDSDAYGYTF. CDR3 nucleotides: TGCGCCACTGGGGACAGTGATGCCTATGGCTACACCTTC.

There are a few counts of this clone. This sequence joins TRBV2 and TRBJ1-5; tentative D call: TRBD1 (5 bases). Trimming removed 7 bases at V and 2 bases at J, with 12 bases between. Germline V gene lookup returns CDR1 SNHLY and CDR2 FYNNEI. The CDR3 totals 14 residues. This CDR3 reads CASTGGVGNQPQHF. For the CDR3, the DNA is TGTGCCAGCACCGGGGGGGTGGGCAATCAGCCCCAGCATTTT.

The chain has TRBV7-8 and TRBJ2-2, with D tentatively TRBD1 (5 bases). The V end lost 5 bases, the J end lost 1 base, and 8 bases lay between the germline ends. Germline assignment: CDR1 SGHVS and CDR2 FQNEAQ. CDR3 length equals 14 residues. CDR3 in amino acids: CASSPQGNTGELFF. CDR3 DNA sequence: TGTGCCAGCAGCCCCCAGGGGAACACCGGGGAGCTGTTTTTT.

The chain employs TRBV5-1 and TRBJ2-1; 14 bases match TRBD2. With V trimmed by 2 bases and J by 7 bases, 5 bases remained unmatched. Germline values: CDR1 SGHRS, CDR2 YFSETQ. The CDR3 spans 16 residues. The CDR3 protein is CASSLARTSGGNEQFF. The CDR3 nucleotides read TGCGCCAGCAGCTTAGCCCGGACTAGCGGGGGGAATGAGCAGTTCTTC.

The rearrangement links TRBV28 to TRBJ1-2, with 7 bases lining up with TRBD1. The trim removed 4 bases at V and 5 bases at J, leaving 4 bases unmatched. This CDR3 is built from 13 residues. CDR1 MDHEN and CDR2 SYDVKM come from the germline V gene. As DNA, the CDR3 is TGTGCCAGCAGTTCCACAGGGGCGTATGGCTACACCTTC. Amino acid sequence: CASSSTGAYGYTF.

This clone was seen more than once but under ten times. V is TRBV27 and J is TRBJ1-5; tentative D call: TRBD1 (6 bases). Trimming pared 5 bases from V and 5 bases from J, leaving 16 bases between. The CDR3 consists of 15 residues. The germline V gene encodes CDR1 MNHEY and CDR2 SMNVEV (reference sequence). The CDR3 nucleotides read TGTGCCAGCAGTGCCTCTACAGGGAGAGATCAGCCCCAGCATTTT. It specifies CASSASTGRDQPQHF.

The V call is TRBV10-3, the J call TRBJ2-3; tentatively, D is TRBD1 (5 bases). V was clipped by 8 bases and J by 1 base, with 16 bases between them. The CDR3 is 15 residues long. Per the germline V gene, CDR1 is ENHRY and CDR2 is SYGVKD. CDR3 sequence (DNA): TGTGCCATCGGAACAAGGGGCCCTGGCACAGATACGCAGTATTTT. This sequence encodes CAIGTRGPGTDTQYF.

This clone showed up just once. The V call is TRBV28, the J call TRBJ2-4; D is possibly TRBD1 (5 bases). The CDR3 covers 16 residues. Germline V gene lookup returns CDR1 MDHEN and CDR2 SYDVKM. The V gene lost 1 base and the J gene lost 0 bases, with 10 bases spanning the gap. CDR3 DNA: TGTGCCAGCAGTTTATATACCCAGGGAGCCAAAAACATTCAGTACTTC. Amino acid sequence: CASSLYTQGAKNIQYF.

This clone has a single count. The chain carries TRBV13 and TRBJ2-1, with 7 nucleotides matching TRBD2. The CDR3 consists of 16 residues. Germline lookup yields CDR1 PRHDT and CDR2 FYEKMQ (reference sequence). V trimming: 5 bases; J trimming: 6 bases; junction bases outside the gene matches: 13. CDR3 amino acids: CASSPPGLTSPNEQFF. The CDR3 DNA is TGTGCCAGCAGCCCACCCGGCCTGACTAGCCCCAATGAGCAGTTCTTC. The whole variable domain, filled in from reference TRBV13 and TRBJ2-1, reads AAGVIQSPRHLIKEKRETATLKCYPIPRHDTVYWYQQGPGQDPQFLISFYEKMQSDKGSIPDRFSAQQFSDYHSELNMSSLELGDSALYFCASSPPGLTSPNEQFFGPGTRLTVL.